This T cell receptor beta chain was sequenced in a study of neurological immune-mediated disorders. The authors made cDNA by 5'RACE with 10-nucleotide random UMIs. One entry per CDR3 protein results from TCRdb running MiXCR on the 5' RACE reads. Found here are around 130,000 distinct CDR3 sequences, approximately 3.2% of them singletons; the top ten hold 1.3%. Overall study findings and caveats: The multiple sclerosis repertoire cluster showed no association with any clinical or MRI feature. The authors stated that larger cohorts are needed.

This clonotype was recorded at least ten times. Antigen specificity is unknown. Trimming cost V 1 base and J 7 bases, with 10 bases left between them. The CDR3 sequence is 13 residues long. Germline V gene sequence: CDR1 SEHNR, CDR2 FQNEAQ (reference sequence). The chain combines TRBV7-9 with TRBJ1-1; no firm D call. The sequenced sample was PBMCs. The receptor was derived from a woman aged 30 to 39 with multiple sclerosis. The CDR3 here is CASSLGESSEAFF. In nucleotides, the CDR3 is TGTGCCAGCAGCTTAGGAGAGAGCAGTGAAGCTTTCTTT.